Listed below are T cell receptor beta chains from one sample, sequenced in a study of cytomegalovirus exposure and HLA in healthy donors. TCRdb's table, derived via immunoSEQ multiplex PCR, lists solely in-frame clones and lacks some. The sample contains more than 300,000 clones, around 86% of which appear only once. Sequenced sample: PBMCs. The receptors originated from a woman aged 18-29 years in good health and CMV-seronegative. The CDR3 runs from the conserved cysteine through the conserved F or W. Fields, in order: D gene, V gene, clone size, J gene, CDR3 protein, CDR3 DNA. The D gene is left open where the match is weak. Rows give clone size only sometimes, using once, few, many, or a class for an expanded clone.

d_call: NA
v_call: TRBV5-4
clone_size: NA
j_call: TRBJ2-7
cdr3_aa: CASSLARSSYEQYF
cdr3_nt: TGTGCCAGCAGCTTGGCCCGTTCTAGCTACGAGCAGTACTTC

d_call: TRBD1
v_call: TRBV6-6
clone_size: NA
j_call: TRBJ2-7
cdr3_aa: CASSRTGAYEQYF
cdr3_nt: TGTGCCAGCAGTCGAACAGGGGCCTACGAGCAGTACTTC

d_call: NA
v_call: TRBV18
clone_size: once
j_call: TRBJ2-7
cdr3_aa: CASSPPLARSYEQYF
cdr3_nt: TGTGCCAGCTCACCCCCTCTAGCGCGATCCTACGAGCAGTACTTC

d_call: NA
v_call: TRBV27
clone_size: NA
j_call: TRBJ2-4
cdr3_aa: CASSVGNAGNIQYF
cdr3_nt: TGTGCCAGCAGTGTCGGAAATGCGGGAAACATTCAGTACTTC

d_call: TRBD1
v_call: TRBV28
clone_size: NA
j_call: TRBJ1-5
cdr3_aa: CASRSGGSSNQPQHF
cdr3_nt: TGTGCCAGCAGATCAGGGGGCAGCAGCAATCAGCCCCAGCATTTT

d_call: NA
v_call: TRBV28
clone_size: NA
j_call: TRBJ1-1
cdr3_aa: CASSSPGEWNTEAFF
cdr3_nt: TGTGCCAGCAGTTCCCCAGGGGAATGGAACACTGAAGCTTTCTTT

d_call: NA
v_call: TRBV2
clone_size: NA
j_call: TRBJ1-2
cdr3_aa: CASSEALLYGYTF
cdr3_nt: TGTGCCAGCAGTGAAGCGCTCCTATATGGCTACACCTTC

d_call: NA
v_call: TRBV6-1
clone_size: few
j_call: TRBJ1-2
cdr3_aa: CASSATGSGYGYTF
cdr3_nt: TGTGCCAGCAGTGCTACAGGGAGTGGATATGGCTACACCTTC

d_call: TRBD1
v_call: TRBV5-8
clone_size: NA
j_call: TRBJ1-2
cdr3_aa: CASSVPQGTYGYTF
cdr3_nt: TGTGCCAGCAGCGTCCCACAGGGGACCTATGGCTACACCTTC

d_call: NA
v_call: TRBV5-8
clone_size: many
j_call: TRBJ2-1
cdr3_aa: CASSLAQDSSYNEQFF
cdr3_nt: TGTGCCAGCAGCTTGGCCCAAGACTCCTCCTACAATGAGCAGTTCTTC

d_call: NA
v_call: TRBV2
clone_size: NA
j_call: TRBJ2-1
cdr3_aa: CASSVANEQFF
cdr3_nt: TGTGCCAGCAGCGTAGCCAATGAGCAGTTCTTC

d_call: NA
v_call: TRBV30
clone_size: NA
j_call: TRBJ2-2
cdr3_aa: CAWRPDRNTGELFF
cdr3_nt: TGTGCCTGGAGACCTGACAGAAACACCGGGGAGCTGTTTTTT

d_call: TRBD1
v_call: TRBV5-1
clone_size: NA
j_call: TRBJ1-2
cdr3_aa: CASSPGQGGGYTF
cdr3_nt: TGCGCCAGCAGCCCGGGACAGGGAGGTGGCTACACCTTC

d_call: NA
v_call: TRBV6-1
clone_size: NA
j_call: TRBJ1-2
cdr3_aa: CASSEHVGDSYGYTF
cdr3_nt: TGTGCCAGCAGTGAACATGTCGGGGATTCCTATGGCTACACCTTC

d_call: NA
v_call: TRBV4-3
clone_size: NA
j_call: TRBJ2-6
cdr3_aa: CASSQQPAGGHRLSGANVLTF
cdr3_nt: TGCGCCAGCAGCCAACAACCCGCCGGGGGTCATCGACTCTCTGGGGCCAACGTCCTGACTTTC

d_call: NA
v_call: TRBV13
clone_size: NA
j_call: TRBJ2-7
cdr3_aa: CASSPQSGSRYEQYF
cdr3_nt: TGTGCCAGCAGCCCCCAGTCGGGAAGTAGATACGAGCAGTACTTC

d_call: TRBD2
v_call: TRBV2
clone_size: few
j_call: TRBJ2-1
cdr3_aa: CASSGGLAGVYEQFF
cdr3_nt: TGTGCCAGCAGTGGAGGACTAGCGGGAGTCTATGAGCAGTTCTTC

d_call: NA
v_call: TRBV7-2
clone_size: NA
j_call: TRBJ2-7
cdr3_aa: CASSSFGGEQYF
cdr3_nt: TGTGCCAGCAGCTCCTTCGGCGGCGAGCAGTACTTC

d_call: NA
v_call: TRBV2
clone_size: NA
j_call: TRBJ1-1
cdr3_aa: CASRRTLTDMNTEAFF
cdr3_nt: TGTGCCAGCAGACGAACCCTGACAGACATGAACACTGAAGCTTTCTTT

d_call: TRBD2
v_call: TRBV18
clone_size: NA
j_call: TRBJ2-5
cdr3_aa: CASSPFLAGRGETQYF
cdr3_nt: TGTGCCAGCTCACCATTCCTAGCGGGACGAGGGGAGACCCAGTACTTC

d_call: NA
v_call: TRBV18
clone_size: once
j_call: TRBJ2-7
cdr3_aa: CASSPQNTGYEQYF
cdr3_nt: TGTGCCAGCTCACCACAGAATACGGGCTACGAGCAGTACTTC

d_call: NA
v_call: TRBV6-6
clone_size: NA
j_call: TRBJ2-3
cdr3_aa: CASSYRRGDTQYF
cdr3_nt: TGTGCCAGCAGTTACCGGCGGGGAGATACGCAGTATTTT

d_call: TRBD1
v_call: TRBV11-2
clone_size: NA
j_call: TRBJ2-7
cdr3_aa: CASSYTGADYEQYF
cdr3_nt: TGTGCCAGCAGCTATACAGGGGCGGACTACGAGCAGTACTTC

d_call: NA
v_call: TRBV6-6
clone_size: NA
j_call: TRBJ2-7
cdr3_aa: CASSQPDYYEQYF
cdr3_nt: TGTGCCAGCAGTCAACCGGACTACTACGAGCAGTACTTC